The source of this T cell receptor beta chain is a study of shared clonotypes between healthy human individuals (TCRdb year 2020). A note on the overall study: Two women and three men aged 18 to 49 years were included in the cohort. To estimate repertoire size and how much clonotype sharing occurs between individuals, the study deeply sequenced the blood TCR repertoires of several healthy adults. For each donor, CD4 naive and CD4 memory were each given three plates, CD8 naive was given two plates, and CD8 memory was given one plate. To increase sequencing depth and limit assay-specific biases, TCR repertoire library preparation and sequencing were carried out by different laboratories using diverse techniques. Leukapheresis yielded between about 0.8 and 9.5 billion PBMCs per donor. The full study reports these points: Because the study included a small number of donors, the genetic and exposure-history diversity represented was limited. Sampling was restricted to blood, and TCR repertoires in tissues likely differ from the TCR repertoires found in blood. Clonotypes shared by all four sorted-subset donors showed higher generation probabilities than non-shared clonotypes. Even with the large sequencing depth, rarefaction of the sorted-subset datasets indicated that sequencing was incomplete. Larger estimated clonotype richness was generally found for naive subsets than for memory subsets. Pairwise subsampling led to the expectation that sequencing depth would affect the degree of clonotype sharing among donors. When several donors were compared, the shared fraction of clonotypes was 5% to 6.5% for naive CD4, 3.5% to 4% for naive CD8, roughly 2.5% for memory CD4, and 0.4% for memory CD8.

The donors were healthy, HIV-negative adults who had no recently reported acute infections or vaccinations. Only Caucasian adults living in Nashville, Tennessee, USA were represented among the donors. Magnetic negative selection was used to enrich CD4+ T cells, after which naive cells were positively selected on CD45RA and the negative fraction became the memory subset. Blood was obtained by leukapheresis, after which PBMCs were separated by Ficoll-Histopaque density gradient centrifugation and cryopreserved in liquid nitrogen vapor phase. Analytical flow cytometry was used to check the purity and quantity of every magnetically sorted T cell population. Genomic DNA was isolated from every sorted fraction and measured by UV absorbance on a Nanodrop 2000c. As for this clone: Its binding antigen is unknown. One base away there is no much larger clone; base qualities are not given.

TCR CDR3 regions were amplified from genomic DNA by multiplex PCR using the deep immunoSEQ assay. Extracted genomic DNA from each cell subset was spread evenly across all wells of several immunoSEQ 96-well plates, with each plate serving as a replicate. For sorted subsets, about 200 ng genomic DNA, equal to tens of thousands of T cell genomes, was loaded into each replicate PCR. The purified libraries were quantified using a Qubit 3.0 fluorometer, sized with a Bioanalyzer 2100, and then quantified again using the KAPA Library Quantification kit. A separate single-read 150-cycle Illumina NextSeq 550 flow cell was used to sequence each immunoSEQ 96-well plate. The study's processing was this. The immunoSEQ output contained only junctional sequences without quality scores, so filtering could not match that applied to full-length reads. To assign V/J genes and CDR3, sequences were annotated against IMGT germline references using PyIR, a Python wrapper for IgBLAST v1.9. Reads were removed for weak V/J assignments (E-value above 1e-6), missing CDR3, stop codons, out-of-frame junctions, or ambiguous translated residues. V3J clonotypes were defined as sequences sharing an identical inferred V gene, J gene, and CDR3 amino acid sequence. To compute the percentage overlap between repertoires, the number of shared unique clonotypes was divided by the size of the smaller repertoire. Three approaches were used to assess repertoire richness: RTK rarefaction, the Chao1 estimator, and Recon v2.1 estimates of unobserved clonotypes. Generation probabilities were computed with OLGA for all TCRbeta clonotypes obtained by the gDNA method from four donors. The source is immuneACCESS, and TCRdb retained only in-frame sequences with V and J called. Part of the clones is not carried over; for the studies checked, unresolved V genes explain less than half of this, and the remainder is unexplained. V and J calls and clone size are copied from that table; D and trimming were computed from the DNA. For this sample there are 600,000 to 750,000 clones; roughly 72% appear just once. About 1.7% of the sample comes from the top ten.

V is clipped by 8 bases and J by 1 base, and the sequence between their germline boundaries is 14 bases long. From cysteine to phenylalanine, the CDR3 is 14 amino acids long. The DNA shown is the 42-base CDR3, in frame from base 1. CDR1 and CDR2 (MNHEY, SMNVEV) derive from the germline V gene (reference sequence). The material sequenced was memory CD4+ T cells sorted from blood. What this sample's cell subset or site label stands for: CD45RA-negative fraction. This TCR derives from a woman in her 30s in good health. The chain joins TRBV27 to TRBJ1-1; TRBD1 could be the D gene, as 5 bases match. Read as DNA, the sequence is TGTGCCAGCGTAAGGGGTCAGGGGAACACTGAAGCTTTCTTT. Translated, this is CASVRGQGNTEAFF.